This is a list of T cell receptor beta chains from one sample in a study of monozygotic twins with inflammatory bowel disease. TCRdb re-called the 5' RACE reads; one entry per CDR3 protein, DNA not given. The repertoire shows 310,000 or so distinct CDR3 sequences; the top ten hold roughly 2%. What was sequenced was blood. The source is a human donor with ulcerative colitis or Crohn's disease, or a healthy co-twin of an affected twin (not recorded which). CDR3s include the opening cysteine and the closing phenylalanine or tryptophan.

v_call,j_call,cdr3_aa
TRBV5-5,TRBJ2-7,CASSSGTSAYEQYF
TRBV28,TRBJ1-5,CASSLGGMDQPQHF
TRBV29-1,TRBJ2-1,CSVPGLAANNEQFF
TRBV9,TRBJ2-3,CASSVDRYNTQYF
TRBV27,TRBJ1-6,CASSLSLRSPLHF
TRBV28,TRBJ1-3,CASSFLGFSGNTIYF
TRBV29-1,TRBJ2-1,CSVRDGTGGNEQFF
TRBV18,TRBJ1-4,CASSPDLATNEKLFF
TRBV6-6,TRBJ1-6,CASSYETVSPLHF
TRBV3-1,TRBJ1-6,CASAPAGRALHF
TRBV6-5,TRBJ2-3,CASSYSTGYTQYF
TRBV15,TRBJ1-2,CATSRDRGAGYGYTF
TRBV30,TRBJ1-2,CARTDGNYGYTF
TRBV5-5,TRBJ2-5,CASSLPGADIQAETQYF
TRBV29-1,TRBJ2-5,CSVKGWRGNSVETQYF
TRBV19,TRBJ1-1,CASTRREGSEAFF
TRBV6-6,TRBJ2-2,CASSYGLDDGELFF
TRBV6-5,TRBJ2-7,CASSYSGQSYEQYF
TRBV4-1,TRBJ2-1,CASSPGTARFNEQFF
TRBV28,TRBJ2-7,CASRDSDLRGSYEQYF
TRBV7-9,TRBJ1-1,CASSLAPRPEAFF
TRBV2,TRBJ2-7,CASSAGTGGYEQYF
TRBV15,TRBJ2-7,CATSRESGPFYEQYF
TRBV24-1,TRBJ2-1,CATSDFEGVGYNEQFF
TRBV5-1,TRBJ1-6,CASSPQGFNSPLHF
TRBV5-6,TRBJ2-1,CASRVGARSYNEQFF
TRBV30,TRBJ1-1,CAWSVVSTEAFF
TRBV24-1,TRBJ2-5,CATSGPGATQYF
TRBV4-3,TRBJ2-7,CASSREGQGGEQYF
TRBV5-4,TRBJ1-6,CASSPGRGLDSPLHF
TRBV4-3,TRBJ2-2,CASSQEQLANTGELFF
TRBV11-2,TRBJ2-2,CASSSIAGDNTGELFF